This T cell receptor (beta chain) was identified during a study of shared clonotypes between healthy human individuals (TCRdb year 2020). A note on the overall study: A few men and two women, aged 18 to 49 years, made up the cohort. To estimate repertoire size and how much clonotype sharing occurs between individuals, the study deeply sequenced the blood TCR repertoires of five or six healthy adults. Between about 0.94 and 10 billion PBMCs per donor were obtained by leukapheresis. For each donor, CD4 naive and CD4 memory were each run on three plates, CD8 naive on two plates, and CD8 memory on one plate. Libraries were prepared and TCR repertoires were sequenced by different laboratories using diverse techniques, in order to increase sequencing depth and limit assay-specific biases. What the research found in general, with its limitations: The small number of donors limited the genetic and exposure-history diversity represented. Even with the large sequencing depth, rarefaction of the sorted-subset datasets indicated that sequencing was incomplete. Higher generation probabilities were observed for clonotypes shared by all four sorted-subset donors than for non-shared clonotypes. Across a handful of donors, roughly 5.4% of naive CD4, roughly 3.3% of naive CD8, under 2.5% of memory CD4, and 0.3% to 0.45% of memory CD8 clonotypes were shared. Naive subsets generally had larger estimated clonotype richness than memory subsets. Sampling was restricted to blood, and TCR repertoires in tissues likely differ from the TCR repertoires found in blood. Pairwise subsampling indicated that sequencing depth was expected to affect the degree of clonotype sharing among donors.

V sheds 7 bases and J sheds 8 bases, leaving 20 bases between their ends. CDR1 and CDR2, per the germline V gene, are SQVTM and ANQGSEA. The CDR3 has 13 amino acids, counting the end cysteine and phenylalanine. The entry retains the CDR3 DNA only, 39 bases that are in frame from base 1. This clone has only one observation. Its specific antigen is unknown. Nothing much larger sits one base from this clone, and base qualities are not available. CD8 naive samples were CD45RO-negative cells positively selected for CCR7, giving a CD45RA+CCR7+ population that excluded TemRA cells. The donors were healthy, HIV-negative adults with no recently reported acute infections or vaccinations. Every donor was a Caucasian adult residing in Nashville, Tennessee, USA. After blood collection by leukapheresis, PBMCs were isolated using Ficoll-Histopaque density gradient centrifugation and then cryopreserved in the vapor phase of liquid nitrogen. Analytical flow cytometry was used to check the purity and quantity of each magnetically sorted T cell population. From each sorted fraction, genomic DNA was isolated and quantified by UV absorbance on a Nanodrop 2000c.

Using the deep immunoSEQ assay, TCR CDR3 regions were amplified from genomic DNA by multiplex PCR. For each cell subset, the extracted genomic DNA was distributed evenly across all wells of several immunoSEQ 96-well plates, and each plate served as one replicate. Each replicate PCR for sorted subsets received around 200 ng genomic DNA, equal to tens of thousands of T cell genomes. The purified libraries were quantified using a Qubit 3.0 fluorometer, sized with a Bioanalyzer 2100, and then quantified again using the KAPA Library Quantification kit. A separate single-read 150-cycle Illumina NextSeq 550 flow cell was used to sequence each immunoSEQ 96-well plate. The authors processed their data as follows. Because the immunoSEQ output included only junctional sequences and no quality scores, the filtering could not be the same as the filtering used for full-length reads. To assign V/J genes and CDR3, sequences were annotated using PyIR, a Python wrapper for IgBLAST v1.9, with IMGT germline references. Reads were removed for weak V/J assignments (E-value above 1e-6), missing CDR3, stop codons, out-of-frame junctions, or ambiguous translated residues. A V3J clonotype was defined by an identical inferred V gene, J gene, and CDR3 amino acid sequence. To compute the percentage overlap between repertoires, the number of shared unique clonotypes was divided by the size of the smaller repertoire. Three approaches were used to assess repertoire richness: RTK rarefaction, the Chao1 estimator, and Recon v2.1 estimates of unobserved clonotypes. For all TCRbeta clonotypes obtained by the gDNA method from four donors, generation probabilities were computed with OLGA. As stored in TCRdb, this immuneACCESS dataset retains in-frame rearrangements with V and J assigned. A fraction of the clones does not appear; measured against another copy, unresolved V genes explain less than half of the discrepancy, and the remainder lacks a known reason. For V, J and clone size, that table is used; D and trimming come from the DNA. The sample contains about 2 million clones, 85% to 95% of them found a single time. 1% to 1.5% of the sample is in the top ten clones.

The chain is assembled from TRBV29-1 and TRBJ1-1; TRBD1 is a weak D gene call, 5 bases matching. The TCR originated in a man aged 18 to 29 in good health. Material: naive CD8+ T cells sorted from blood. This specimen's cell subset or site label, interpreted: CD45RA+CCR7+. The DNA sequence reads TGCAGCGCGTGGGACGGTGGCTCGTGGGAAGCTTTCTTT. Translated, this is CSAWDGGSWEAFF. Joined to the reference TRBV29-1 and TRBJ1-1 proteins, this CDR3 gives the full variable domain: SAVISQKPSRDICQRGTSLTIQCQVDSQVTMMFWYRQQPGQSLTLIATANQGSEATYESGFVIDKFPISRPNLTFSTLTVSNMSPEDSSIYLCSAWDGGSWEAFFGQGTRLTVV.